A single sample is the source of the 26 T cell receptor beta chains below, sequenced in a study of glioma-infiltrating T cells. The iRepertoire nested amplicon-rescue multiplex PCR amplified TCR alpha and beta CDR3s from RNA. TCRdb passed the multiplex PCR reads through MiXCR, listing each CDR3 protein once. The table includes over 120,000 distinct CDR3 sequences, roughly 43% detected once. Material: glioma tissue, nonneoplastic brain tissue, or PBMCs (not recorded which). The receptors shown here come from a human donor with low-grade glioma or glioblastoma, undergoing nonglioma brain surgery, or in good health (not recorded which).

This clonotype occurred a few times. The chain couples TRBV20-1 to TRBJ1-2; a weak D match, TRBD1 (5 bases). The germline gives CDR1 DFQATT, CDR2 SNEGSKA (reference sequence). The CDR3 is made up of 12 amino acids. With 3 bases removed from V and 4 bases from J, the gap between germline ends came to 9 bases. CDR3 amino acids: CSASQGSYGYTF. Written as DNA, the CDR3 is TGCAGTGCTAGTCAGGGAAGCTATGGCTACACCTTC.

This clonotype showed up just a few times. The chain has TRBV20-1 and TRBJ2-5; tentatively, D is TRBD2 (5 bases). The CDR3 totals 14 residues. Per germline, CDR1 DFQATT and CDR2 SNEGSKA (reference sequence). Trimming shortened V by 2 bases and J by 7 bases, and 17 bases separated the two germline ends. The CDR3 coding sequence is TGCAGTGCTAGAATGTCGAGTAGCGATGGGACCCAGTACTTC. It specifies CSARMSSSDGTQYF.

This clonotype was picked up a small number of times. The genes are TRBV20-1 and TRBJ2-1, with D uncertain. Trimming pared 3 bases from V and 5 bases from J, leaving 8 bases between. This CDR3 is built from 12 residues. CDR1 is DFQATT and CDR2 is SNEGSKA in the germline V gene (reference sequence). CDR3 protein: CSASPQNNEQFF. Written as DNA, the CDR3 is TGCAGTGCTAGTCCACAAAACAATGAGCAGTTCTTC.

The chain joins TRBV20-1 to TRBJ1-1, with 8 nucleotides matching TRBD1. J gave up 2 bases and V 0 bases, and 8 bases lay outside the gene matches. CDR1 and CDR2 (germline): DFQATT, SNEGSKA (reference sequence). This CDR3 contains 16 residues. As DNA, the CDR3 is TGCAGTGCTAGAGAGGGACAGGCACTACAAAACACTGAAGCTTTCTTT. Translation gives CSAREGQALQNTEAFF.

This clonotype was seen a few times. V gene TRBV19 combines with J gene TRBJ2-1, with a weak D call TRBD1 (6 bases). Trimming stripped 5 bases from V and 5 bases from J, with 13 bases between. This CDR3 has 14 residues. CDR1 and CDR2 from the germline V gene are LNHDA and SQIVND (reference sequence). CDR3 DNA sequence: TGTGCCAGTAGTGCCGGGACACTTAACAATGAGCAGTTCTTC. Amino acids: CASSAGTLNNEQFF.

The rearrangement joins TRBV7-2 to TRBJ2-3, with 14 bases matching TRBD2. This CDR3 contains 19 residues. V lost 1 base, J lost 0 bases, and 6 bases stayed unmatched. From germline, CDR1 is SGHTA and CDR2 FQGNSA. In DNA form, the CDR3 reads TGTGCCAGCAGCTTAGATCCGGGACTAGCGGGGGATAGCACAGATACGCAGTATTTT. As protein: CASSLDPGLAGDSTDTQYF.

The rearrangement joins TRBV28 to TRBJ1-1; possible D gene TRBD1, 6 bases. Germline V gene lookup returns CDR1 MDHEN and CDR2 SYDVKM. V was trimmed by 6 bases and J by 5 bases, leaving 13 bases between them. The CDR3 is made up of 13 amino acids. DNA for the CDR3: TGTGCCAGCAGCCAAACAGGGAGAACTGAAGCTTTCTTT. It is translated as CASSQTGRTEAFF. The full variable domain, rest sourced from reference TRBV28 and TRBJ1-1, is DVKVTQSSRYLVKRTGEKVFLECVQDMDHENMFWYRQDPGLGLRLIYFSYDVKMKEKGDIPEGYSVSREKKERFSLILESASTNQTSMYLCASSQTGRTEAFFGQGTRLTVV.

This clonotype was seen only a few times. The V call is TRBV6-6, the J call TRBJ2-5; TRBD1 matches 8 bases. The CDR3 has 14 residues. CDR1 MNHNY and CDR2 SVGAGI come from the germline V gene (reference sequence). V trimming: 0 bases; J trimming: 12 bases; junction bases outside the gene matches: 9. The CDR3 nucleotides read TGTGCCAGCAGTTACTCCGAGTCCTCGGGACAGGAGTACTTC. Translated: CASSYSESSGQEYF.

The chain carries TRBV4-1 and TRBJ2-5; no clear D. The germline gives CDR1 MGHRA, CDR2 YSYEKL. V lost 1 base and J lost 1, with 7 bases in between. CDR3 size: 14 residues. The CDR3 region is CASSQGHIQETQYF. CDR3 DNA: TGCGCCAGCAGCCAAGGACATATCCAAGAGACCCAGTACTTC.

This chain joins TRBV12-3 or TRBV12-4 and TRBJ2-3; a weak D match, TRBD2 (6 bases). Trimming took off 0 bases at V and 7 bases at J, with 20 bases between the two ends. The CDR3 spans 17 residues. As DNA, the CDR3 is TGTGCCAGCAGTTTAGCGACAAGCCGGTTTACTAGCAATACGCAGTATTTT. Its protein product is CASSLATSRFTSNTQYF.

Note on this clonotype: It is likely a read error, because the conserved phenylalanine at the end of the CDR3 is missing. The chain employs TRBV29-1 and TRBJ2-1; 7 bases are a match to TRBD1. Germline CDR1 SQVTM, CDR2 ANQGSEA. The CDR3 is 15 residues long. The junction had 13 bases not matched to a gene; V was cut back by 7 bases and J by 4 bases. The CDR3 loop reads CSGSSDRIVYNEQFY. CDR3 DNA sequence: TGCAGCGGATCCTCGGACAGGATTGTTTACAATGAGCAGTTCTAC.

The chain links TRBV15 to TRBJ1-5; 8 bases are shared with TRBD1. CDR3 size: 17 residues. J lost 0 bases, V lost 0 bases, and 4 bases had no gene match. Germline V gives CDR1 LNHNV, CDR2 YYDKDF (reference sequence). This CDR3 reads CATSREGQVYSNQPQHF. The CDR3 DNA reads TGTGCCACCAGCAGAGAGGGACAGGTTTATAGCAATCAGCCCCAGCATTTT.

This chain connects TRBV20-1 to TRBJ2-3; no clear D. The CDR3 consists of 12 residues. V was trimmed by 8 bases and J by 2 bases, leaving 11 bases between them. Germline CDR1 is DFQATT and CDR2 is SNEGSKA (reference sequence). This chain's CDR3 is CSPPWDTDTQYF. The CDR3 coding sequence is TGCAGTCCCCCTTGGGACACAGATACGCAGTATTTT.

This clonotype was counted a few times. The chain is built from TRBV7-2 and TRBJ2-3, with 9 bases fitting TRBD2. The CDR3 length is 15 residues. V lost 5 bases, J lost 5 bases, and 8 bases stayed unmatched. The V gene's germline CDR1 is SGHTA and CDR2 FQGNSA. DNA for the CDR3: TGTGCCAGCAGCATTAGCGGGAGAAGGATAGATACGCAGTATTTT. The encoded protein is CASSISGRRIDTQYF.

This clonotype was seen only a few times. The rearrangement joins TRBV7-2 to TRBJ2-7, with D tentatively TRBD2 (6 bases). CDR1 and CDR2 from the germline V gene are SGHTA and FQGNSA. The ends were cut back, 0 bases at V and 3 bases at J, with 18 bases in the middle. CDR3 length: 17 residues. The CDR3 nucleotides read TGTGCCAGCAGCTTAGCCCCTCATGTCGGGGGAGGCTACGAGCAGTACTTC. Its translation: CASSLAPHVGGGYEQYF.

Remarks on this clonotype: An end of the junction does not agree with germline; a read error may underlie this. The V call is TRBV4-3, the J call TRBJ2-5, with D unclear. The germline V gene has CDR1 LGHNA and CDR2 YSLEER. This CDR3 is 14 amino acids long. The CDR3 coding sequence is TGCGCCAGCAGCCAAGAGGGATTTCAAGGGACCCAGTACTTC. Amino acids: CASSQEGFQGTQYF.

This clonotype was seen a handful of times. This rearrangement joins TRBV24-1 to TRBJ1-5, with D possibly matching TRBD1 (5 bases). CDR3 size: 12 residues. Trimming stripped 6 bases from V and 6 bases from J, with 8 bases between. Germline V gene lookup returns CDR1 KGHDR and CDR2 SFDVKD. The CDR3 loop is CATSQGVQPQHF. DNA of the CDR3: TGTGCCACCAGTCAGGGAGTTCAGCCCCAGCATTTT.

The chain joins TRBV6-1 to TRBJ1-2; D may be TRBD1 (5 bases). Per the germline V gene, CDR1 is MNHNS and CDR2 is SASEGT. Trimming removed 6 bases at V and 8 bases at J, with 10 bases between. The CDR3 is made up of 11 amino acids. Written as DNA, the CDR3 is TGTGCCAGCAGGAAGACAGACGGCTACACCTTC. It codes for CASRKTDGYTF.

This sequence joins TRBV5-1 and TRBJ2-5; 7 bases align to TRBD1. Germline lookup yields CDR1 SGHRS and CDR2 YFSETQ. Trimming at V came to 4 bases and at J to 2 bases, leaving 2 bases not matched to a gene. This CDR3 is 13 amino acids long. The chain's CDR3 is CASSTGQQETQYF. The CDR3, as DNA: TGCGCCAGCAGCACGGGACAGCAAGAGACCCAGTACTTC. Full variable domain (rest looked up from reference TRBV5-1 and TRBJ2-5): KAGVTQTPRYLIKTRGQQVTLSCSPISGHRSVSWYQQTPGQGLQFLFEYFSETQRNKGNFPGRFSGRQFSNSRSEMNVSTLELGDSALYLCASSTGQQETQYFGPGTRLLVL.

V is TRBV6-1 and J is TRBJ2-7, with D tentatively TRBD1 (6 bases). CDR1 MNHNS and CDR2 SASEGT come from the germline V gene. The germline V and J ends were trimmed by 8 bases and 7 bases, with 15 bases remaining between them. CDR3 length: 12 amino acids. CDR3 sequence (DNA): TGTGCCAGCTACATGGGGGCAGGGGAGCAGTACTTC. It yields the protein CASYMGAGEQYF.

J is TRBJ1-3 and V is TRBV6-1; 10 nucleotides agree with TRBD1. CDR1 is MNHNS, CDR2 SASEGT, per germline. The J segment lost 2 bases and the V segment lost 10 bases, leaving 11 bases of the junction unmatched. The CDR3 consists of 16 residues. CDR3 in amino acids: CATTPGQGFAGNTIYF. In DNA form, the CDR3 reads TGTGCCACTACGCCGGGACAGGGGTTCGCTGGAAACACCATATATTTT.

This clonotype was found once. The chain combines TRBV4-1 with TRBJ2-7; TRBD1 aligns across 12 bases. Trimming at V came to 4 bases and at J to 3 bases, leaving 7 bases not matched to a gene. The germline CDR1 and CDR2 sequences are MGHRA and YSYEKL. There are 16 residues in the CDR3. CDR3 protein: CASSPGQGAVGYEQYF. CDR3 sequence (DNA): TGCGCCAGCAGCCCGGGACAGGGGGCCGTTGGCTACGAGCAGTACTTC.

This clonotype was seen ten or more times. This chain uses TRBV6-1 with TRBJ1-1, with 7 nucleotides matching TRBD1. This CDR3 contains 15 residues. The junction had 9 bases not matched to a gene; V was cut back by 6 bases and J by 2 bases. Germline assignment: CDR1 MNHNS and CDR2 SASEGT. The CDR3 bases are TGTGCCAGCAGAGCCCGACAGGGCTCCAACACTGAAGCTTTCTTT. It yields the protein CASRARQGSNTEAFF.

This clonotype was detected a few times. A junction boundary mismatches the germline segment, possibly from a read error. The CDR3 protein is CARSFYTDTQYF. The DNA of the CDR3 is TGTGCCCGCAGCTTCTACACAGATACGCAGTATTTT. The V and J genes are TRBV7-2 and TRBJ2-3; D unclear. CDR3 length: 12 amino acids. The germline V gene encodes CDR1 SGHTA and CDR2 FQGNSA.

This clonotype was found many times. The CDR3 is CASTPIGSDNYGYTF. The CDR3 DNA reads as TGTGCCAGCACCCCGATCGGCAGCGATAACTATGGCTACACCTTC. The chain combines TRBV7-2 with TRBJ1-2, with D uncertain. The CDR3 runs 15 residues. Trimming cost V 7 bases and J 1 base, with 16 bases left between them. Germline V gives CDR1 SGHTA, CDR2 FQGNSA. Full variable domain (outside the CDR3, taken from reference TRBV7-2 and TRBJ1-2): GAGVSQSPSNKVTEKGKDVELRCDPISGHTALYWYRQSLGQGLEFLIYFQGNSAPDKSGLPSDRFSAERTGGSVSTLTIQRTQQEDSAVYLCASTPIGSDNYGYTFGSGTRLTVV.

Here the CDR3 reads CASTPGHSSYEQYF. The CDR3 DNA follows: TGTGCCAGCACTCCCGGCCACAGCTCCTACGAGCAGTACTTC. V is TRBV12-3 or TRBV12-4 and J is TRBJ2-7, with D hard to call. The CDR3 loop spans 14 amino acids. Trimming left V 7 bases short and J 0 bases short, with 13 bases between.